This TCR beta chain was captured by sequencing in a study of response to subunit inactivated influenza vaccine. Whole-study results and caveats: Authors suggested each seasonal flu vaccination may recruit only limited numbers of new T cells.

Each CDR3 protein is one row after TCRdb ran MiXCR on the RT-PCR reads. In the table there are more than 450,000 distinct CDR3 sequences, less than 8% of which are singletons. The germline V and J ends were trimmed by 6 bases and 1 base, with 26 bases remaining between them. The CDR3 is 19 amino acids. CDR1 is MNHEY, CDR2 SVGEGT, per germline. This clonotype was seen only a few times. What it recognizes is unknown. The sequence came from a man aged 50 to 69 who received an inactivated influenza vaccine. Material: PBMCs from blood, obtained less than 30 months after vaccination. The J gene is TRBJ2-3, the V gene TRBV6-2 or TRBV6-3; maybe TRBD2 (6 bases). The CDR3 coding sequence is TGTGCCAGCAGCTACAACAACGGGTCCGGCGGGGTGGGCACAGATACGCAGTATTTT. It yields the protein CASSYNNGSGGVGTDTQYF.